This note documents a single T cell receptor (beta chain) sequence. Its antigen is not known. The PCR made use of 60 Vbeta and 13 Jbeta primers. Libraries were prepared by immunoSEQ multiplex PCR; TCRdb keeps only in-frame clonotypes and omits some of them. The data hold 160,000 or so clones, with around three quarters observed a single time. The data were obtained in a study of cytomegalovirus exposure and HLA in healthy donors. Study outcomes and limitations: According to the study, 180 or so TCR beta chains were cytomegalovirus-associated. Later work found that TCR association rates differed between HLA loci; DRB1 had the most and HLA-C the fewest.

Germline V gives CDR1 MGHDK, CDR2 SYGVNS. The V end lost 5 bases, the J end lost 9 bases, and 13 bases lay between the germline ends. CDR3 length: 12 amino acids. The V call is TRBV25-1, the J call TRBJ1-2; unclear D gene. The TCR was taken from a woman in her thirties or forties in good health and CMV-seronegative. Sequencing was performed on PBMCs. This chain's CDR3 is CASSLSGLSYTF. CDR3 coding DNA: TGTGCCAGCAGTCTGAGCGGCTTGAGCTACACCTTC.